The 14 T cell receptor beta chains below come from one sample, sequenced in a study of T cells in Graves' hyperthyroidism and ophthalmopathy. Amplification of TCR beta CDR3 regions was performed using RNA transcripts as template. TCR CDR3 underwent first-round RT-PCR with the HTBI primer set. From the multiplex PCR reads, TCRdb called clonotypes with MiXCR, one entry per CDR3 protein. The sample carries a few hundred thousand distinct CDR3 sequences, approximately 15% recorded once. Sequenced input: blood. Receptors originate from a woman aged 40 to 49 with Graves' ophthalmopathy.

This clonotype came up a few times. The genes are TRBV12-3 or TRBV12-4 and TRBJ2-3; 7 bases line up with TRBD2. There are 15 residues in the CDR3. After removal of 7 bases from V and 1 base from J, the junction contained 8 bases not matched to a gene. The CDR3 sequence is CASKGRLAGTDTQYF. As DNA, the CDR3 is TGTGCCAGCAAAGGCCGGCTAGCGGGCACAGATACGCAGTATTTT.

This clonotype was counted a few times. This chain joins TRBV9 and TRBJ2-6; 7 nucleotides align to TRBD2. The germline V gene has CDR1 SGDLS and CDR2 YYNGEE. Trimming cost V 2 bases and J 2 bases; bases outside gene matches: 7. This CDR3 is built from 17 residues. In nucleotides, the CDR3 is TGTGCCAGCAGCGTGGGGCAGGGAGGGGCTGGGGCCAACGTCCTGACTTTC. This codes for CASSVGQGGAGANVLTF.

This clonotype was counted between two and nine times. The CDR3 DNA sequence: TGCGCCAGCAGCTTGGTGGCAGAAACCTACGAGCAGTACTTC. Translating gives CASSLVAETYEQYF. This chain connects TRBV5-1 to TRBJ2-7, with unresolved D. CDR3 length equals 14 residues. The ends were cut back, 0 bases at V and 2 bases at J, with 9 bases in the middle. In germline, CDR1 is SGHRS, CDR2 YFSETQ.

As concerns this clonotype: Just one base apart from a much larger clone, this may be a read error. The chain uses TRBV30 and TRBJ1-1; 7 bases match TRBD1. Germline trimming cut 3 bases from V and 4 bases from J; bases unmatched to any gene: 8. This CDR3 is 14 amino acids long. Germline-derived CDR1 and CDR2 are GTSNPN and SVGIG (reference sequence). Written as DNA, the CDR3 is TGTGCCTGGAGGCATCCGAACAGGGGCACTGAAGCTTTCTTT. This gives the protein CAWRHPNRGTEAFF.

Remarks on this clonotype: The junction does not match germline at one end; this may be a read error. V is TRBV11-2 and J is TRBJ2-2; 9 bases map to TRBD2. Looked up from germline, CDR1 is SGHAT and CDR2 is FQNNGV. This CDR3 has 16 amino acids. The CDR3 nucleotides are TGTGCCAGCATCGATACCAGCGGGGGGAACACCAGGGAGCTGTTTTTT. Protein product: CASIDTSGGNTRELFF.

For this clonotype: At one end the junction does not follow the germline gene, possibly because of a read error. This rearrangement joins TRBV5-4 to TRBJ2-1; D is ambiguous. This CDR3 is 12 amino acids long. The germline V gene encodes CDR1 SGHNT and CDR2 YYREEE (reference sequence). The CDR3 sequence is CASSFTLNGQFF. CDR3 in DNA: TGTGCCAGCAGCTTTACCCTCAATGGGCAGTTCTTC.

This clonotype was observed many times. The CDR3, as DNA: TGTGCCAGTAGAGAAGGGGGACAGGGGGCTTTGACTGAAGCTTTCTTT. This sequence encodes CASREGGQGALTEAFF. The chain joins TRBV19 to TRBJ1-1, with TRBD1 identical over 12 bases. This CDR3 spans 16 amino acids. Trimming at V came to 6 bases and at J to 5 bases, leaving 10 bases not matched to a gene. Germline CDR1 and CDR2: LNHDA and SQIVND (reference sequence).

At least ten counts were recorded for this clonotype. The rearrangement links TRBV10-3 to TRBJ2-7; the D is unclear. Germline V gene sequence: CDR1 ENHRY, CDR2 SYGVKD. Trimming cost V 9 bases and J 4 bases, with 19 bases left between them. The CDR3 totals 14 residues. Written as DNA, the CDR3 is TGTGCCATTAGCCGTTCGGAAGGGTGGTACGAGCAGTACTTC. This encodes CAISRSEGWYEQYF.

The J gene is TRBJ1-6, the V gene TRBV6-1; 7 bases align to TRBD1. CDR1 and CDR2 (germline): MNHNS, SASEGT. The length of the CDR3 is 17 residues. Trimming cost V 5 bases and J 0 bases; bases outside gene matches: 7. CDR3 residues: CASSPDRFSSYNSPLHF. In nucleotides, the CDR3 is TGTGCCAGCAGTCCGGACAGGTTTAGCTCCTATAATTCACCCCTCCACTTT.

This clonotype has a count of ten or more. The rearrangement uses TRBV2 and TRBJ2-6, with D tentatively TRBD1 (5 bases). The CDR3 length is 17 residues. Looked up from germline, CDR1 is SNHLY and CDR2 is FYNNEI. V lost 6 bases and J lost 0, with 15 bases in between. The CDR3, as DNA: TGTGCCAGCAGCCCGACAGAAGCCACCTCTGGGGCCAACGTCCTGACTTTC. This encodes CASSPTEATSGANVLTF.

This clonotype was detected many times. This chain uses TRBV3-1 with TRBJ1-4; possible D gene TRBD1, 5 bases. Germline lookup yields CDR1 LGHDT and CDR2 YNNKEL (reference sequence). The CDR3 length is 14 residues. Trimming shortened V by 2 bases and J by 5 bases, and 9 bases separated the two germline ends. The CDR3 coding sequence is TGTGCCAGCAGCCAAAGGGCAGGGAATGAAAAACTGTTTTTT. It translates to CASSQRAGNEKLFF.

Comments on this clonotype: One base away lies a much larger clone, so this may be a sequencing read error. In nucleotides, the CDR3 is TGTGCCAGCAGCTCCTCACGGCCCAGAGGCAATAAGCAGTTCTTC. It is translated as CASSSSRPRGNKQFF. The chain carries TRBV11-2 and TRBJ2-1; D is uncertain. The CDR3 is made up of 15 amino acids. Germline CDR1 and CDR2: SGHAT and FQNNGV.

There are many counts of this clonotype. The chain carries TRBV7-6 and TRBJ2-7; D possibly corresponds to TRBD2 (7 bases). Trimming removed 5 bases from V and 0 bases from J, with 20 bases in between. Germline CDR1 SGHVS, CDR2 FNYEAQ. This CDR3 comprises 17 residues. The CDR3 DNA sequence: TGTGCCAGCAGCCCGGGGGGCGGGTATACGATCTCCTACGAGCAGTACTTC. It specifies CASSPGGGYTISYEQYF.

The rearrangement joins TRBV5-1 to TRBJ2-7, with D perhaps assigned TRBD1 or TRBD2 (7 bases each). V was shortened by 4 bases and J by 7 bases, with 21 bases between the two germline ends. CDR3 length equals 15 residues. Looked up from germline, CDR1 is SGHRS and CDR2 is YFSETQ. The CDR3 DNA sequence: TGCGCCAGCAGCCAAGACGGCAGGGGGGAGGGGGAGCAGTACTTC. Translated: CASSQDGRGEGEQYF.